This T cell receptor beta chain was documented in a study of T cells after yellow fever vaccination. Template-switching 5'RACE yielded the TCR cDNA; a universal primer site and UMIs were added in the process. TCRdb reprocessed the 5' RACE reads with MiXCR, giving one entry per CDR3 protein. Among 300,000 to 400,000 distinct CDR3 sequences listed, roughly an eighth were seen once. This clonotype was counted a few times. Its antigen remains unknown. Overall study findings and caveats: Weaker overall was a secondary response that nonetheless peaked faster, on day 5 versus 15. Most primary-vaccination clones recurred post-booster (under 98% CD4, around 86% CD8).

Germline-derived CDR1 and CDR2 are SNHLY and FYNNEI. The CDR3 sequence is 14 residues long. V lost 6 bases, J lost 8 bases, and 8 bases stayed unmatched. The chain couples TRBV2 to TRBJ1-4, with TRBD1 matching over 8 bases. This receptor was identified in a man aged 18 to 30 who received the YFV17D yellow fever vaccine. Sequences were derived from CD4+ T cells sorted from PBMCs, sampled 15 days after the yellow fever booster vaccination. The CDR3 DNA follows: TGTGCCAGCAGCGACGGGACAGGAATAGAAAAACTGTTTTTT. This sequence encodes CASSDGTGIEKLFF. Based on the CDR3 plus reference TRBV2 and TRBJ1-4, the full variable domain is EPEVTQTPSHQVTQMGQEVILRCVPISNHLYFYWYRQILGQKVEFLVSFYNNEISEKSEIFDDQFSVERPDGSNFTLKIRSTKLEDSAMYFCASSDGTGIEKLFFGSGTQLSVL.